This TCR beta chain emerged from a study of early T cells in non-severe SARS-CoV-2 infection. The wider study: Chains were unpaired, as sequencing was done on bulk RNA from unsorted whole blood. General observations from the study: Database matching using VDJdb favored anti-spike CD8 responses, with private and CD4 specificities left missing.

Unmatched junction bases numbered 10, after V lost 6 bases and J lost 5 bases. The length of the CDR3 is 16 residues. This clonotype was counted ten times or more. The antigen remains undetermined. Unique molecular identifiers were attached to individual cDNA molecules. TCRdb re-analysed the 5' RACE reads in MiXCR, keeping a single row per CDR3 protein. The repertoire holds tens of thousands of distinct CDR3 sequences, with approximately 12% as singletons. This receptor was obtained from an adult who was a healthcare worker with PCR-confirmed SARS-CoV-2 infection or an uninfected control (not recorded which). The donor label of this sample is uncertain. The sequenced sample was whole blood, obtained at baseline. J is TRBJ2-3 and V is TRBV12-3 or TRBV12-4, with TRBD1 matching 11 bases. The CDR3 nucleotides read TGTGCCAGCAGGGACACCGGGACAGGGGGTAGAGATACGCAGTATTTT. The encoded protein is CASRDTGTGGRDTQYF.